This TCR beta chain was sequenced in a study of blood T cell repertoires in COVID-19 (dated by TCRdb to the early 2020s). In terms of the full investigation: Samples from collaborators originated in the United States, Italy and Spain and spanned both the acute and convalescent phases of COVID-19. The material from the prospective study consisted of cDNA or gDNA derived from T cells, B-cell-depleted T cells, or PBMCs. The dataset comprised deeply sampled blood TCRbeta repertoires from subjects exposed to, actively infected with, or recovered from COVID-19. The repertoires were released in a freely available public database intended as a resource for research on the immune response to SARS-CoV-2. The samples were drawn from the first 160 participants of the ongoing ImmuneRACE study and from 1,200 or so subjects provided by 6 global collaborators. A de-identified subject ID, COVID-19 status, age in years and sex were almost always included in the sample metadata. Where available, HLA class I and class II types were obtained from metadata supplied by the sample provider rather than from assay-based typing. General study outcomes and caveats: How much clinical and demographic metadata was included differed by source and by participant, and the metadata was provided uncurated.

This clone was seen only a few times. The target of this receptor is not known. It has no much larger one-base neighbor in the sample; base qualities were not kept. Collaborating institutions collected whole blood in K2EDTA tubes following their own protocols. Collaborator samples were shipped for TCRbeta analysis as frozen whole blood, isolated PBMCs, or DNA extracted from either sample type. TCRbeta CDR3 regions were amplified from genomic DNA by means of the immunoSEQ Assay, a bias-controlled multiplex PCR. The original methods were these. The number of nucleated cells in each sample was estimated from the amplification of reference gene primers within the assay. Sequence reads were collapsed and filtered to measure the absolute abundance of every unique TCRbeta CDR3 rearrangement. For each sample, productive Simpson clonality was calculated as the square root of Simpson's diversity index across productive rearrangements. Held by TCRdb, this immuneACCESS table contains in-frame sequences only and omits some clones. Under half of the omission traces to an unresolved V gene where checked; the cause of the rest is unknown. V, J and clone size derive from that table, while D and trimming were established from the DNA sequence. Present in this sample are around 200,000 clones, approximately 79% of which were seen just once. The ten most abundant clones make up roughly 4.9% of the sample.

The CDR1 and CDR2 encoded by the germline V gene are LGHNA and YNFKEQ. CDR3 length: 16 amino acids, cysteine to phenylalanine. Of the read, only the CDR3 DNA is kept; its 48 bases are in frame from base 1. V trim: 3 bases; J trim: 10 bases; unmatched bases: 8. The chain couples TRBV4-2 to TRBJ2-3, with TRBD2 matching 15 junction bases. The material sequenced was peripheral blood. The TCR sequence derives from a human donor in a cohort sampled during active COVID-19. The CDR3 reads CASSQPGLAGGDAQYF. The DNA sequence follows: TGTGCCAGCAGCCAGCCCGGACTAGCGGGAGGGGATGCGCAGTATTTT.